The clone carrying this TCR beta chain was found once. The target antigen is unknown. This CDR3 comprises 16 residues. V dropped 5 bases and J dropped 3 bases, with 17 bases sitting between them. CDR1 is SGHTA, CDR2 FQGNSA, per germline. These data originate in a study of PD-L1 blockade in urothelial cancer. Method: immunoSEQ multiplex PCR; TCRdb's copy keeps in-frame clones and lacks some. Of around 63,000 clones in the sample, roughly 80% were seen once. Time point given: pretreatment peripheral blood. Study-level points and caveats: In blood sampled pretreatment, TCR clonality below the median predicted better survival.

The TCR sequence derives from a man between 65 and 85 years old with urothelial cancer. This sequence joins TRBV7-2 and TRBJ1-3; weak D call: TRBD1 (6 bases). This specimen was PBMCs, taken around atezolizumab (anti-PD-L1) treatment. CDR3 amino acids: CASSPWGGLYGNTIYF. The DNA for the CDR3 is TGTGCCAGCAGCCCGTGGGGGGGGCTGTATGGAAACACCATATATTTT.